This record concerns one T cell receptor (beta chain) sequence. Other nucleotide sequences from this sample produce the same CDR3. These data come from a study of blood T cell repertoires in COVID-19. Participant age was roughly 18 to 90 years, and participants resided in fewer than 30 US areas. Assignment of participants to cohorts was predicated upon participant-reported clinical history. V was pared by 3 bases and J by 4 bases, with 3 bases between. Per the germline V gene, CDR1 is KGHDR and CDR2 is SFDVKD. This CDR3 contains 12 residues. Clones were read by immunoSEQ multiplex PCR, and TCRdb kept only the in-frame ones, dropping some. The sample shows over 200,000 clones, 70% to 90% of them seen only once.

The specimen was PBMCs or T cells enriched from blood (not recorded which). The receptor was isolated from a man aged 30 to 45 who had recovered from COVID-19. The chain couples TRBV24-1 to TRBJ2-1, with unresolved D. In DNA, the CDR3 is TGTGCCACCAGTGATCCGTACAATGAGCAGTTCTTC. Translating gives CATSDPYNEQFF.